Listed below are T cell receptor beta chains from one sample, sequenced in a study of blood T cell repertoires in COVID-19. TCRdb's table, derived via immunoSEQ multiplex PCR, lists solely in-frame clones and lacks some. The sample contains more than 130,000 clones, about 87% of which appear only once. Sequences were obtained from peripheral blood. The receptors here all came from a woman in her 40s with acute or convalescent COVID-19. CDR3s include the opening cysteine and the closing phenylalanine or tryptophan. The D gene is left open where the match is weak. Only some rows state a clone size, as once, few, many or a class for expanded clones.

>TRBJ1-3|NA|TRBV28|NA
CASGRQAGNTIYF
TGTGCCAGCGGTCGGCAGGCTGGAAACACCATATATTTT
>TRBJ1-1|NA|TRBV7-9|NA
CASSLARVMNTEAFF
TGTGCCAGCAGCTTAGCGCGGGTGATGAACACTGAAGCTTTCTTT
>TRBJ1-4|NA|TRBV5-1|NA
CASSPQATNEKLFF
TGCGCCAGCAGCCCGCAGGCAACTAATGAAAAACTGTTTTTT
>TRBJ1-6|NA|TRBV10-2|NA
CASSEPPGMGLGSSYNSPLHF
TGCGCCAGCAGTGAGCCGCCGGGCATGGGTCTAGGGAGCTCCTATAATTCACCCCTCCACTTT
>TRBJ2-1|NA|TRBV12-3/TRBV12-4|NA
CASRPGANNEQFF
TGTGCCAGCAGACCAGGGGCGAACAATGAGCAGTTCTTC
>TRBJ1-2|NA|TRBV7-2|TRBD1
CASSLVVDRGIIGYGYTF
TGTGCCAGCAGCCTAGTAGTGGACAGGGGAATAATTGGGTATGGCTACACCTTC
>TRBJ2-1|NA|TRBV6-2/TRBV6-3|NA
CASSYGQSYNEQFF
TGTGCCAGCAGTTACGGACAGAGCTACAATGAGCAGTTCTTC
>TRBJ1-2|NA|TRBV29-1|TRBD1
CSGGQGENYGYTF
TGCAGCGGCGGACAGGGGGAAAACTATGGCTACACCTTC
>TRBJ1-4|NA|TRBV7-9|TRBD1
CASRPKTGPSAEKLFF
TGTGCCAGCAGACCGAAGACAGGGCCCTCAGCTGAAAAACTGTTTTTT
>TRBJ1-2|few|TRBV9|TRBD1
CASSPRQGGTNYGYTF
TGTGCCAGCAGCCCCCGACAGGGAGGCACGAACTATGGCTACACCTTC
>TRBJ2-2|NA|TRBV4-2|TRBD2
CASRGLGDTGELFF
TGTGCCAGCAGAGGACTAGGGGACACCGGGGAGCTGTTTTTT
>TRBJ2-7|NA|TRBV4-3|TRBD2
CASSQLGGGRPYEQYF
TGCGCCAGCAGCCAACTTGGGGGCGGGAGGCCCTACGAGCAGTACTTC
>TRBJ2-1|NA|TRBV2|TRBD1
CASMGLGQGIDEQFF
TGTGCCAGCATGGGATTGGGACAGGGGATCGATGAGCAGTTCTTC
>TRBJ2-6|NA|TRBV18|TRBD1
CASSPGTGEDSGANVLTF
TGTGCCAGCTCACCCGGGACAGGGGAGGACTCTGGGGCCAACGTCCTGACTTTC
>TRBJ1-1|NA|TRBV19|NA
CASSIERGYEAFF
TGTGCCAGTAGTATAGAGAGGGGGTATGAAGCTTTCTTT
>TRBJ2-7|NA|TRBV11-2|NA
CASSLESGSEQYF
TGTGCCAGCAGCTTAGAATCGGGGAGCGAGCAGTACTTC
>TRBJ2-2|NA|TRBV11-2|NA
CASSLGWRATGELFF
TGTGCCAGCAGCTTAGGTTGGAGGGCCACCGGGGAGCTGTTTTTT
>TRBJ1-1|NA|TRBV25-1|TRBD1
CASSEKVTGDTEAFF
TGTGCCAGCAGTGAAAAGGTCACAGGGGACACTGAAGCTTTCTTT
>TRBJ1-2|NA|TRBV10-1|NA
CASSESAGPNYGYTF
TGCGCCAGCAGTGAGTCGGCAGGCCCTAACTATGGCTACACCTTC
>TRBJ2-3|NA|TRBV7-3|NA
CASSLMARVWGDTQYF
TGTGCCAGCAGCTTAATGGCGCGGGTTTGGGGAGATACGCAGTATTTT
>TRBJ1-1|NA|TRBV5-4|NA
CASTLSGGEAFF
TGTGCCAGCACGTTATCCGGCGGTGAAGCTTTCTTT
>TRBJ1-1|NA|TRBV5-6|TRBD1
CASSVGTGVGNTEAFF
TGTGCCAGCAGCGTCGGGACAGGGGTGGGGAACACTGAAGCTTTCTTT
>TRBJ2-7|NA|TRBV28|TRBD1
CASSFRDRRSYEQYF
TGTGCCAGCAGTTTCCGGGACAGACGCTCCTACGAGCAGTACTTC
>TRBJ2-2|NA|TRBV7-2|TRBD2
CASSFRLASNTGELFF
TGTGCCAGCAGCTTCCGACTAGCGTCGAACACCGGGGAGCTGTTTTTT
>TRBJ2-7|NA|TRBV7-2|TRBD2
CASSSIAGSLNYEQYF
TGTGCCAGCAGCTCAATAGCGGGATCCCTTAATTACGAGCAGTACTTC
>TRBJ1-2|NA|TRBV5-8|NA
CASSLGGGGGSYTF
TGTGCCAGCAGCTTGGGGGGAGGCGGCGGGAGCTACACCTTC
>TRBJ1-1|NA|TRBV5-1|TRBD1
CASSSGQGAYANTEAFF
TGCGCCAGCAGCTCGGGACAGGGGGCCTACGCGAACACTGAAGCTTTCTTT
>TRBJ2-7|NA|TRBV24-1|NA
CATSDGATYEQYF
TGTGCCACCAGTGACGGTGCGACCTACGAGCAGTACTTC
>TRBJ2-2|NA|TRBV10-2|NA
CASSEFIRGGLFF
TGCGCCAGCAGTGAATTTATCCGGGGAGGGCTGTTTTTT
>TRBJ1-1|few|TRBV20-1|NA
CSASFVNTGTEAFF
TGCAGTGCTAGTTTTGTGAATACGGGCACTGAAGCTTTCTTT
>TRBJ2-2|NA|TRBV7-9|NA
CASSLDIVNTGELFF
TGTGCCAGCAGCTTAGACATTGTAAACACCGGGGAGCTGTTTTTT
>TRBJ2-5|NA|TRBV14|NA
CASSHSETQYF
TGTGCCAGCAGCCATAGTGAGACCCAGTACTTC
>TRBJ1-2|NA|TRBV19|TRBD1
CATSDRGLLGYTF
TGTGCCACCTCCGACAGGGGGCTGCTTGGCTACACCTTC
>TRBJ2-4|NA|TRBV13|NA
CASSLLQVPGNIQYF
TGTGCCAGCAGCTTACTACAGGTTCCCGGGAACATTCAGTACTTC
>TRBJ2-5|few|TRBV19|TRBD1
CASSIGDSQETQYF
TGTGCCAGTAGTATAGGGGACAGCCAAGAGACCCAGTACTTC
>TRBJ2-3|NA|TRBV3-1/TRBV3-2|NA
CASSHRDVQYF
TGTGCCAGCAGCCACAGGGATGTTCAGTATTTT
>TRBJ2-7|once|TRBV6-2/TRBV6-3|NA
CASSYSPRAYEQYF
TGTGCCAGCAGTTACTCCCCGCGGGCCTACGAGCAGTACTTC
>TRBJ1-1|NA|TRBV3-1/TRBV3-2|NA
CASSQEKGGTEAFF
TGTGCCAGCAGCCAAGAGAAAGGAGGGACTGAAGCTTTCTTT
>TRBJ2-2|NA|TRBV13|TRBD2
CASSPPRAGVGTGELFF
TGTGCCAGCAGCCCTCCCCGGGCGGGAGTAGGGACCGGGGAGCTGTTTTTT
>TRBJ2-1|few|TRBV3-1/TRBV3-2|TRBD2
CASSLYTGTSHDEQFF
TGTGCCAGCAGCCTTTATACCGGGACTAGCCACGATGAGCAGTTCTTC
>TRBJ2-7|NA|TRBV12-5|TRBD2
CASGPGRASGSSEQYF
TGTGCTAGTGGTCCTGGGAGGGCTAGCGGGAGTAGCGAGCAGTACTTC
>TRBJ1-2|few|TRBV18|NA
CASSPLGGTYGYTF
TGTGCCAGCTCACCACTAGGGGGAACTTATGGCTACACCTTC
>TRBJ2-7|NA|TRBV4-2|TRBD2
CASSQGNGGSKDEQYF
TGTGCCAGCAGCCAAGGTAACGGCGGGAGTAAGGACGAGCAGTACTTC
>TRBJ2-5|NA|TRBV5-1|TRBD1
CASSSRDSGTQYF
TGCGCCAGCAGCTCCCGGGACAGCGGGACCCAGTACTTC
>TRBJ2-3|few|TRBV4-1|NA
CASSQDSSDTQYF
TGCGCCAGCAGCCAAGATTCTAGCGATACGCAGTATTTT
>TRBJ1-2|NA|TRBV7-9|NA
CASSPKGSLVGYGYTF
TGTGCCAGCAGCCCAAAAGGCAGCCTAGTTGGCTATGGCTACACCTTC
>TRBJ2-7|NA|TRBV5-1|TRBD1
CASSIGQGPYEQYF
TGCGCCAGCAGCATTGGACAGGGCCCCTACGAGCAGTACTTC
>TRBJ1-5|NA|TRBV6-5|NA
CASSYSGGSNQPQHF
TGTGCCAGCAGTTACTCAGGGGGTAGCAATCAGCCCCAGCATTTT